This TCR beta chain came from a study of T cell changes during pregnancy in multiple sclerosis. This clone was observed once. The data were produced by immunoSEQ multiplex PCR, yet TCRdb's version contains in-frame clones alone and is incomplete. The table includes around 81,000 clones, just under 95% detected once. This CDR3 is 14 amino acids long. The J segment lost 5 bases and the V segment lost 6 bases, leaving 9 bases of the junction unmatched. Per the germline V gene, CDR1 is SNHLY and CDR2 is FYNNEI. The TCR comes from a female donor in good health, enrolled as a control in a pregnancy study. Material: peripheral blood, obtained after pregnancy. The V gene is TRBV2, the J gene TRBJ2-5; 7 nucleotides align to TRBD2. The CDR3 region has the DNA TGTGCCAGCAGAACATCGGGAGGATGGGAGACCCAGTACTTC. It yields the protein CASRTSGGWETQYF.